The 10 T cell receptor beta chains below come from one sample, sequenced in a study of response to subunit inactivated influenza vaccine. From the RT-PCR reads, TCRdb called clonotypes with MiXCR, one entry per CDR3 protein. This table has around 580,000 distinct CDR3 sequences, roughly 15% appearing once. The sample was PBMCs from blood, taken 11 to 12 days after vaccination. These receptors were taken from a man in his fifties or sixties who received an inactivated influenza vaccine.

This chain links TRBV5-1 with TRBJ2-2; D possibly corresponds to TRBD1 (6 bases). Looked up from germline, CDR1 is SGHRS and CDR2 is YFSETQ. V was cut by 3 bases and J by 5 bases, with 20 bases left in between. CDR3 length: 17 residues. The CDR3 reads CASSWNRDKTVTGELFF. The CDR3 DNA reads TGCGCCAGCAGCTGGAACCGGGACAAGACGGTTACCGGGGAGCTGTTTTTT.

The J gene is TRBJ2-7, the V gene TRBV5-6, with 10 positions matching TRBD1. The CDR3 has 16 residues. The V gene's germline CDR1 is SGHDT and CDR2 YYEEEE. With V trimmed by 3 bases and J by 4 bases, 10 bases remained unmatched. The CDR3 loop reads CASSSPGTGAGYEQYF. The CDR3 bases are TGTGCCAGCAGCTCCCCCGGGACAGGGGCCGGATACGAGCAGTACTTC.

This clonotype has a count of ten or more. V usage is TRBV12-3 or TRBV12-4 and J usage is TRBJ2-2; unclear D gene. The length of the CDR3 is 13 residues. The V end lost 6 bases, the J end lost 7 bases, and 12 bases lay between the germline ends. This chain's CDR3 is CASSTRPDGELFF. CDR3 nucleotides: TGTGCCAGCAGCACCAGACCAGACGGGGAGCTGTTTTTT.

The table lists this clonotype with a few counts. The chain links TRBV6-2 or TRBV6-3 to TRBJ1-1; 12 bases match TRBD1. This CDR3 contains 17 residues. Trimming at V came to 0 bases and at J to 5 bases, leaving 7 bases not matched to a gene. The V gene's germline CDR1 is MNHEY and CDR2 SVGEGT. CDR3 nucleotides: TGTGCCAGCAGTTACTCTTGGGACAGGGGGCTCAGGACTGAAGCTTTCTTT. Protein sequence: CASSYSWDRGLRTEAFF.

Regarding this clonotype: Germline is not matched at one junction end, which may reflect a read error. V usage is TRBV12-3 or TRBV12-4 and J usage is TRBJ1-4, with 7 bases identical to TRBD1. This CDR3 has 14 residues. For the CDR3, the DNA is TGTGCCAGCGGTGACAGGGTCAGTAATCAAAAACTGTTTTTT. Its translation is CASGDRVSNQKLFF.

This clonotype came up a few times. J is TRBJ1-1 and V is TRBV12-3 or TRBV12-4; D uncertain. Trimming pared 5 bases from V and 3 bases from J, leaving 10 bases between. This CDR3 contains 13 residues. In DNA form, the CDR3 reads TGTGCCAGCAGTCCTACAGAATACACTGAAGCTTTCTTT. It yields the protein CASSPTEYTEAFF.

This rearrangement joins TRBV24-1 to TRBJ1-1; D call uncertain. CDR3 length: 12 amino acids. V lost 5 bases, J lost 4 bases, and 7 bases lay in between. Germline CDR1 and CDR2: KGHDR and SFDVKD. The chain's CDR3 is CATSGWGTEAFF. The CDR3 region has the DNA TGTGCCACCAGTGGATGGGGCACTGAAGCTTTCTTT.

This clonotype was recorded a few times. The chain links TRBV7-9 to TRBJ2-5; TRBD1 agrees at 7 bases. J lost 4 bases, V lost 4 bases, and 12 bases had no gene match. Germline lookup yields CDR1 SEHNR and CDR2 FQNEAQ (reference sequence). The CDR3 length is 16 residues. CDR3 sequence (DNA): TGTGCCAGCAGCTACCTCCAGACAGGGTTTCTAGAGACCCAGTACTTC. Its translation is CASSYLQTGFLETQYF.

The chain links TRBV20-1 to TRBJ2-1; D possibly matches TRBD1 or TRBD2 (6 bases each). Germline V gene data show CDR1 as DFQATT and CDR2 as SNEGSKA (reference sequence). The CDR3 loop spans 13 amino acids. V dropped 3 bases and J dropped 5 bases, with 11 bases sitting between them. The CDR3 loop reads CSASGGSNNEQFF. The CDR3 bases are TGCAGTGCTAGCGGGGGCTCTAACAATGAGCAGTTCTTC.

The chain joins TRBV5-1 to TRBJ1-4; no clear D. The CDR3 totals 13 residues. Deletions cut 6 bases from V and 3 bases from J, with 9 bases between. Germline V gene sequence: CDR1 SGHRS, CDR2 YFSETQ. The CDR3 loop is CASNAGPNEKLFF. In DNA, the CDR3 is TGCGCCAGCAACGCCGGGCCTAATGAAAAACTGTTTTTT.